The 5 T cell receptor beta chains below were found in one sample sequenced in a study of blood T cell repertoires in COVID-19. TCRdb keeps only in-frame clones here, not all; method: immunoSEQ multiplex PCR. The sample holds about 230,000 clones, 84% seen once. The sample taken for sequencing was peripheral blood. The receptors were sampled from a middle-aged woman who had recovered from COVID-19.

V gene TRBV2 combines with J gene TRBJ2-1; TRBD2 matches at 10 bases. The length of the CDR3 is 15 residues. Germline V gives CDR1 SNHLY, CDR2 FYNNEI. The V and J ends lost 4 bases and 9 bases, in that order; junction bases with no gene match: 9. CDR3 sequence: CASSAPGLAFAEQFF. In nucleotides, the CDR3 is TGTGCCAGCAGTGCCCCGGGACTAGCGTTTGCTGAGCAGTTCTTC.

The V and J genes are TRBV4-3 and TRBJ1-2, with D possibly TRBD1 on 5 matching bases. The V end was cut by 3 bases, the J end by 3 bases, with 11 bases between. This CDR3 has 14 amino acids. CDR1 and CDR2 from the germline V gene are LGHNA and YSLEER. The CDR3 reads CASSQEGLDYGYTF. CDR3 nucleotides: TGCGCCAGCAGCCAGGAGGGACTAGACTATGGCTACACCTTC.

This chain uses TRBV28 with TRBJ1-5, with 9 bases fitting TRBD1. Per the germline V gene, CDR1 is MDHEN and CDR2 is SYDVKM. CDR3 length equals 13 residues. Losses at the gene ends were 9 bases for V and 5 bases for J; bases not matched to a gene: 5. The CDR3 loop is CASVGQGYQPQHF. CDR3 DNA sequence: TGTGCCAGTGTAGGACAGGGGTATCAGCCCCAGCATTTT.

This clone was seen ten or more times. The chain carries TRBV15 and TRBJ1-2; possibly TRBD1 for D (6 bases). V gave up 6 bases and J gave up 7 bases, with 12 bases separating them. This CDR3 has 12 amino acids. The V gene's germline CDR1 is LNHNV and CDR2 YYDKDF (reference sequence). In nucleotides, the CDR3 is TGTGCCACCAGGACAGGTACATTTGGCTACACCTTC. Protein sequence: CATRTGTFGYTF.

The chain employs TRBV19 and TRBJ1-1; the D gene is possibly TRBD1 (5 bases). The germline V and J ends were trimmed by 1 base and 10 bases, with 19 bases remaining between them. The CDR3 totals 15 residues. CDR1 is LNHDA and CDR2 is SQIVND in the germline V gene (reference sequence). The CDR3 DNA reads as TGTGCCAGTAGTATAGGTCCAGGGTCCACATTTGGAGCTTTCTTT. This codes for CASSIGPGSTFGAFF. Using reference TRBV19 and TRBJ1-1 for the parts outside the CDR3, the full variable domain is DGGITQSPKYLFRKEGQNVTLSCEQNLNHDAMYWYRQDPGQGLRLIYYSQIVNDFQKGDIAEGYSVSREKKESFPLTVTSAQKNPTAFYLCASSIGPGSTFGAFFGQGTRLTVV.